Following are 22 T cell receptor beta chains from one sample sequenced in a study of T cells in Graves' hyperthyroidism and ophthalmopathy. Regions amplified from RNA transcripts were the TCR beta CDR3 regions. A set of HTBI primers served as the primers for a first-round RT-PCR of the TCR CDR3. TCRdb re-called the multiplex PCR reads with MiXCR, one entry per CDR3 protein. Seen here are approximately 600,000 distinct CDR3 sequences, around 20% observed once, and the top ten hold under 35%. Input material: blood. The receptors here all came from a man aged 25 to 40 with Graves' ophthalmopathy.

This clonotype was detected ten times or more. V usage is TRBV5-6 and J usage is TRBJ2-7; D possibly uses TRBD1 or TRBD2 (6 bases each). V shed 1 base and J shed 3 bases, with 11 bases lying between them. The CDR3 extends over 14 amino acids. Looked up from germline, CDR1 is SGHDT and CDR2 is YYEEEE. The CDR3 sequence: CASSLSGGGYEQYF. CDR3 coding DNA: TGTGCCAGCAGCTTGTCTGGAGGGGGCTACGAGCAGTACTTC. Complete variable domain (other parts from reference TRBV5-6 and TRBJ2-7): DAGVTQSPTHLIKTRGQQVTLRCSPKSGHDTVSWYQQALGQGPQFIFQYYEEEERQRGNFPDRFSGHQFPNYSSELNVNALLLGDSALYLCASSLSGGGYEQYFGPGTRLTVT.

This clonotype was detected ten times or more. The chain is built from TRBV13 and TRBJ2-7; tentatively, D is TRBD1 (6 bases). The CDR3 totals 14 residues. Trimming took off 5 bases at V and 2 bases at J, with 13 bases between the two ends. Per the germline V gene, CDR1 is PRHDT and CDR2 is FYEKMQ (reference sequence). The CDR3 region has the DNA TGTGCCAGCAGCACCCGGACAGCCCCCTACGAGCAGTACTTC. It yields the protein CASSTRTAPYEQYF.

CDR3 nucleotides: TGCAGCGTTGAAAAGGCGACAGGGGAAAACTATGGCTACACCTTC. Its protein product is CSVEKATGENYGYTF. The chain joins TRBV29-1 to TRBJ1-2; 8 nucleotides line up with TRBD1. Trimming at V came to 2 bases and at J to 2 bases, leaving 7 bases not matched to a gene. Germline loops: CDR1 SQVTM, CDR2 ANQGSEA. This CDR3 spans 15 amino acids.

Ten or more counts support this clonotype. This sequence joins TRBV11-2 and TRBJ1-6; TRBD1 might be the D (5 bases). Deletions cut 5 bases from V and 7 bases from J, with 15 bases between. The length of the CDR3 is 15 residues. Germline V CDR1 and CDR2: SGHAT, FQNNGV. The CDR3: CASSAPGRRNSPLHF. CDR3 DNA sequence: TGTGCCAGCAGCGCACCGGGACGGCGAAATTCACCCCTCCACTTT.

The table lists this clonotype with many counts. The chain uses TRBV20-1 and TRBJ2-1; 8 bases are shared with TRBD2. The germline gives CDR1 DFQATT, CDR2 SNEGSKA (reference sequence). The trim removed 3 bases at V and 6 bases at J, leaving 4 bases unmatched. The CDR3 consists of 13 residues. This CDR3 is CSASGRASNEQFF. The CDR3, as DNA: TGCAGTGCTAGCGGGAGGGCCTCCAATGAGCAGTTCTTC.

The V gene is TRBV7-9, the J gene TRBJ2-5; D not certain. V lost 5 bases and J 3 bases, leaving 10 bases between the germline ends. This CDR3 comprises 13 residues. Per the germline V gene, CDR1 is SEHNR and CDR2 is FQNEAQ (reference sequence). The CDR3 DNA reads TGTGCCAGCAGCCACATGCCCAAAGAGACCCAGTACTTC. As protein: CASSHMPKETQYF. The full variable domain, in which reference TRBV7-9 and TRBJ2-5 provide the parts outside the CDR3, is DTGVSQNPRHKITKRGQNVTFRCDPISEHNRLYWYRQTLGQGPEFLTYFQNEAQLEKSRLLSDRFSAERPKGSFSTLEIQRTEQGDSAMYLCASSHMPKETQYFGPGTRLLVL.

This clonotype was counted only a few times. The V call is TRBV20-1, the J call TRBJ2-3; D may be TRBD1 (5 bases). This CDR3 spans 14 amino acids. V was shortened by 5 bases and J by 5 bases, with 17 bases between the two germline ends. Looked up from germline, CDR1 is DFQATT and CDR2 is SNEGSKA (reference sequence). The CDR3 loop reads CSALTVPIEDTQYF. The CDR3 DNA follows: TGCAGTGCTCTGACAGTCCCAATCGAAGATACGCAGTATTTT.

CDR3 bases: TGTGCCATCAGCCCGGCAGACAGGGGCGCTGAAGCTTTCTTT. It is translated as CAISPADRGAEAFF. This chain joins TRBV10-3 and TRBJ1-1, with 8 bases matching TRBD1. From germline, CDR1 is ENHRY and CDR2 SYGVKD. Losses at the gene ends were 6 bases for V and 6 bases for J; bases not matched to a gene: 9. The CDR3 is made up of 14 amino acids.

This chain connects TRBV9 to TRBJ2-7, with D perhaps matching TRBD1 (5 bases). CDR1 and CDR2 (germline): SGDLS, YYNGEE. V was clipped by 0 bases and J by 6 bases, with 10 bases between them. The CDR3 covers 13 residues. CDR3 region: CASSVGADSEQYF. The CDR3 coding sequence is TGTGCCAGCAGCGTAGGGGCAGACAGCGAGCAGTACTTC.

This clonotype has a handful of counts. Here the CDR3 DNA reads TGTGCCAGCAGTGAAAATCTAGCGGGAGCCGGCTACGAGCAGTACTTC. The encoded protein is CASSENLAGAGYEQYF. The gene calls are TRBV6-1 and TRBJ2-7, with 10 positions matching TRBD2. CDR1 MNHNS and CDR2 SASEGT come from the germline V gene. The trim removed 2 bases at V and 3 bases at J, leaving 7 bases unmatched. The CDR3 contains 16 residues.

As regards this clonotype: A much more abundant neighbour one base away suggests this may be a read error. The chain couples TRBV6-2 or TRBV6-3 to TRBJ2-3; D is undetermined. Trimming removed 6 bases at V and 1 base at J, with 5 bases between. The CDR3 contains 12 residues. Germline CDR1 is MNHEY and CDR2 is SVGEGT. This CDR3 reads CASRSRTDTQYF. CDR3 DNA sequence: TGTGCCAGCAGGTCCCGCACAGATACGCAGTATTTT.

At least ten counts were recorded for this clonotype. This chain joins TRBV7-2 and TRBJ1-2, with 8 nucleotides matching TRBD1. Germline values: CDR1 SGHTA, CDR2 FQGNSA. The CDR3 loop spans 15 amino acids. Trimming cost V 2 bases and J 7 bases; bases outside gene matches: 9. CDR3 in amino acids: CASSLKTGAGGGYTF. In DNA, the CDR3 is TGTGCCAGCAGCTTAAAGACAGGGGCAGGAGGTGGCTACACCTTC.

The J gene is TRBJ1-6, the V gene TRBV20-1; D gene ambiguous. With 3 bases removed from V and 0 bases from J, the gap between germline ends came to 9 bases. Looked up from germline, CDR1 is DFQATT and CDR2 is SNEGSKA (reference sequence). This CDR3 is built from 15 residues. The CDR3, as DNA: TGCAGTGCTAGTCTAGGGAGCTCCTATAATTCACCCCTCCACTTT. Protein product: CSASLGSSYNSPLHF.

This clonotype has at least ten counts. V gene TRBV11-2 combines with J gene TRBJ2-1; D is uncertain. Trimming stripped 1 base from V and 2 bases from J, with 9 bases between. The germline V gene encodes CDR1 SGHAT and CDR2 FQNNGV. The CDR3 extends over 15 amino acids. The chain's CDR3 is CASSLGRPPYNEQFF. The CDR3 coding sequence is TGTGCCAGCAGCTTAGGTCGGCCCCCCTACAATGAGCAGTTCTTC.

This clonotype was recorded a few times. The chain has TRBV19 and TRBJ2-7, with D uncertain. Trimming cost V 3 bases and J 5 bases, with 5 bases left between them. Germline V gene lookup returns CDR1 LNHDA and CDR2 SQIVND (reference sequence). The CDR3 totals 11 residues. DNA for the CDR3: TGTGCCAGTAGTATCGGGCACGAGCAGTACTTC. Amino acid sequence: CASSIGHEQYF.

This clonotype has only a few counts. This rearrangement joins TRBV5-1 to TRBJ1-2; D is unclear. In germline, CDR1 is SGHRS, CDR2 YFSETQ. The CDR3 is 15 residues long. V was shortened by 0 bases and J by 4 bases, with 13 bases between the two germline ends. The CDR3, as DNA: TGCGCCAGCAGCTTGGCTTCGGGTAGTTCCTATGGCTACACCTTC. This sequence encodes CASSLASGSSYGYTF.

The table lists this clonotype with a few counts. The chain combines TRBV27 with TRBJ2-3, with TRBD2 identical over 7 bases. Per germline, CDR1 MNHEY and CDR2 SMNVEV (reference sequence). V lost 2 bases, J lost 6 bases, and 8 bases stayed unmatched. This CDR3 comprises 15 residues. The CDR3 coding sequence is TGTGCCAGCAGTTTAGCGGGGGAGGTTTTGGATACGCAGTATTTT. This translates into CASSLAGEVLDTQYF.

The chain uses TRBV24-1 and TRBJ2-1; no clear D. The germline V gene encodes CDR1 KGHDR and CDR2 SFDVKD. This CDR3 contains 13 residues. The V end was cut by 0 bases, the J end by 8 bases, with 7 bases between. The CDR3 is CATSDLNSYEQFF. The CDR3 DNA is TGTGCCACCAGTGATTTGAACAGCTATGAGCAGTTCTTC.

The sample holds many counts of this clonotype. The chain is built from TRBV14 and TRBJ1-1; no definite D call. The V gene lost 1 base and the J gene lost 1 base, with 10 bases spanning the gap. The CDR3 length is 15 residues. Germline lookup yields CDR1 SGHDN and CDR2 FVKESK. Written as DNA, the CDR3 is TGTGCCAGCAGCCAAGCTCGGGTCGCGAACACTGAAGCTTTCTTT. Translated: CASSQARVANTEAFF.

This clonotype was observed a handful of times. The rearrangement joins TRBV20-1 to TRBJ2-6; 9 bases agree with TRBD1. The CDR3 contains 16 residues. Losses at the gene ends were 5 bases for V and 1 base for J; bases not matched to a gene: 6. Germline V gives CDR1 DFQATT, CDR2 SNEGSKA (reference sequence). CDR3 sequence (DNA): TGCAGTGCTCGACGGGACAGGGCTTCTGGGGCCAACGTCCTGACTTTC. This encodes CSARRDRASGANVLTF.

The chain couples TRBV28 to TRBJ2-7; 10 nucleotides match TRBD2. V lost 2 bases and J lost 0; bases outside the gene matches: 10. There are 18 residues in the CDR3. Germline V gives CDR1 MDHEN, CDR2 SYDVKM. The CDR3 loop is CASSLPPPSGSLSYEQYF. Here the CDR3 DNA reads TGTGCCAGCAGTTTACCCCCACCTAGCGGGAGCCTCTCCTACGAGCAGTACTTC. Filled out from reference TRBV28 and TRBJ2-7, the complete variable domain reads DVKVTQSSRYLVKRTGEKVFLECVQDMDHENMFWYRQDPGLGLRLIYFSYDVKMKEKGDIPEGYSVSREKKERFSLILESASTNQTSMYLCASSLPPPSGSLSYEQYFGPGTRLTVT.

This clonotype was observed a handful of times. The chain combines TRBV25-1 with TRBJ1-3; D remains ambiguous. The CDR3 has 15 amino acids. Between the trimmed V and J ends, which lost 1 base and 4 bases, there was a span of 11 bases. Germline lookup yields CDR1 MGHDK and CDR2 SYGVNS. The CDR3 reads CASSESAGKGNTIYF. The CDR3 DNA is TGTGCCAGCAGTGAATCTGCGGGAAAAGGAAACACCATATATTTT.